This T cell receptor beta chain was found in a study of blood T cells in healthy people across ages. Study findings and constraints: The fall in TCR beta diversity per million T cells was roughly linear with age.

This clonotype was found many times. The antigen is undetermined. Next came a second PCR, run for roughly 7 to 12 cycles, which used a sample-barcoded 5' primer along with a J-beta primer mix. TCRdb re-called the 5' RACE reads with MiXCR, one entry per CDR3 protein. The sample yields about 620,000 distinct CDR3 sequences, approximately 52% seen once. Germline V gives CDR1 LGHDT, CDR2 YNNKEL (reference sequence). V was pared by 6 bases and J by 2 bases, with 16 bases between. This CDR3 is built from 15 residues. This TCR was recovered from a woman of 80 years or more in good health. The chain employs TRBV3-1 and TRBJ2-5; D perhaps matches TRBD1 (6 bases). Source material: blood. For the CDR3, the DNA is TGTGCCAGCAGTGGGCACAGGGAGATACAAGAGACCCAGTACTTC. It translates to CASSGHREIQETQYF.